This T cell receptor beta chain appears in the sequencing data of a study of T cell repertoires in cytomegalovirus infection. Study-level results: The study identified carriers of CMV plus the relevant HLA from cumulative public TCR beta family frequency.

Each CDR3 protein gets one entry after TCRdb re-called the reads with MiXCR. The data show almost 550,000 distinct CDR3 sequences, more than 15% seen once. Trimming stripped 0 bases from V and 6 bases from J, with 15 bases between. The CDR3 is 15 residues long. The germline CDR1 and CDR2 sequences are MGHRA and YSYEKL. This clonotype showed up just a few times. The antigen is not known. Source material: CD8+ T cells from PBMCs. This chain uses TRBV4-1 with TRBJ2-7; D is perhaps TRBD1 (6 bases). The sequence was obtained from a human donor in good health (CMV status not recorded). Some clones in this sample may be carry-over from other donors' samples. Here the CDR3 DNA reads TGCGCCAGCAGCCAAGATGTGGCAGGGGAATCCGAGCAGTACTTC. It codes for CASSQDVAGESEQYF.